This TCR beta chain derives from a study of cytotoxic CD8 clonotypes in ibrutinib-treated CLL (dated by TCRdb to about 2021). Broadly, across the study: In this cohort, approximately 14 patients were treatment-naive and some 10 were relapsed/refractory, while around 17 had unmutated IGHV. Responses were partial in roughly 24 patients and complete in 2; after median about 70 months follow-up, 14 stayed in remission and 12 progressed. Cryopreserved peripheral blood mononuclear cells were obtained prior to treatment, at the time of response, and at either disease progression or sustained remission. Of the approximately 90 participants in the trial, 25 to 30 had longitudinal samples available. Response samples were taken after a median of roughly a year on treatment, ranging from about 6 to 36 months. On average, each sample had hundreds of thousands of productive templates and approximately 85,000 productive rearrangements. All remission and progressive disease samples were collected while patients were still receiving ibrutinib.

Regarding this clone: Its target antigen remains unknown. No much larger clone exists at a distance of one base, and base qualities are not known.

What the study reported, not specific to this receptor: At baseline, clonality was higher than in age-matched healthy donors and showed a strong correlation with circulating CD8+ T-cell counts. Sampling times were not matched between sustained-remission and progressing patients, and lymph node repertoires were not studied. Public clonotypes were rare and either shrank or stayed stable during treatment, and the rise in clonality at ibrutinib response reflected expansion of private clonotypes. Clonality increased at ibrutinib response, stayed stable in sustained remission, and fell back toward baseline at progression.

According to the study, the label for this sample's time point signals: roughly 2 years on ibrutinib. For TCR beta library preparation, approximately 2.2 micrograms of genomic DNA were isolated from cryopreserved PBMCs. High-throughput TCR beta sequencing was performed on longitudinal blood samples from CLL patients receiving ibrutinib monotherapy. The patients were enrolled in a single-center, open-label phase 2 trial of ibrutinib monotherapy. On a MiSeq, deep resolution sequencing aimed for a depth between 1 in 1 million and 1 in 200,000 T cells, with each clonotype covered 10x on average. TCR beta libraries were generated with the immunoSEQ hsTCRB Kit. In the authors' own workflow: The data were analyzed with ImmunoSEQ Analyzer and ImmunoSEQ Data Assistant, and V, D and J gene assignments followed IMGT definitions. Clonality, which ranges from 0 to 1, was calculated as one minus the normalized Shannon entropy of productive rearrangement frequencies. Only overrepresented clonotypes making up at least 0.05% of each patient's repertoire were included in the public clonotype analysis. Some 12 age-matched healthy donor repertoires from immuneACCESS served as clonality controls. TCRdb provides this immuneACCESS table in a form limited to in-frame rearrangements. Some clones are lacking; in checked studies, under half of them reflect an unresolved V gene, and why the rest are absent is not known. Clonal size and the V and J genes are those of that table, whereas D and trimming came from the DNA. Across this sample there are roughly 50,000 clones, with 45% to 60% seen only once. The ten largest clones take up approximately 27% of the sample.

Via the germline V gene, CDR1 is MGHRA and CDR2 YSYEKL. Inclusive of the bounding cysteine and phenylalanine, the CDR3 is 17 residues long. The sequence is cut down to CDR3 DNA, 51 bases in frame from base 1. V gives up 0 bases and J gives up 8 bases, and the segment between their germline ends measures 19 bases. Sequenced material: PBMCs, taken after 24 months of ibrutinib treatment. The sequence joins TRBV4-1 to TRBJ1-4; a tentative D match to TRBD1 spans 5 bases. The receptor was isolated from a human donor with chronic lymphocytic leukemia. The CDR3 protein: CASSQENVGGEEEKLFF. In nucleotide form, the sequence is TGCGCCAGCAGCCAAGAAAACGTGGGAGGGGAGGAAGAAAAACTGTTTTTT.